The 20 T cell receptor beta chains presented below share a single source sample, sequenced in a study of vaccination effects on CD4 cells after COVID-19. For these TCRs, the target antigens are not known. Within the ViraFEST assay, antigen-specific CD4+ T cells underwent expansion with viral peptide pools prior to sequencing. Culture lasted 10 days before CD4+ T cell isolation. Nucleocapsid antibody tests were negative, and the vaccine recipients had no prior SARS-CoV-2 infection. Repertoires were generated with immunoSEQ multiplex PCR, while TCRdb's copy carries only in-frame clones and drops some. The data show tens of thousands of clones, around 79% seen once. This sample comprised CD4+ T cells from PBMCs cultured with HCoV-NL63 spike peptides, obtained before COVID-19 vaccination. The origin of the receptors is a human donor who received a COVID-19 vaccine.

The chain combines TRBV7-2 with TRBJ2-5, with unresolved D. V lost 5 bases, J lost 5 bases, and 12 bases lay in between. Germline assignment: CDR1 SGHTA and CDR2 FQGNSA. This CDR3 contains 13 residues. CDR3 residues: CASSPRPLETQYF. The CDR3 nucleotides are TGTGCCAGCAGCCCTAGGCCTTTGGAGACCCAGTACTTC.

This clone occurred many times. This chain's CDR3 is CASSAGGSYGYTF. CDR3 nucleotides: TGTGCCAGCAGCGCAGGGGGATCGTATGGCTACACCTTC. V usage is TRBV9 and J usage is TRBJ1-2, with 7 bases aligning to TRBD1. CDR1 and CDR2 from the germline V gene are SGDLS and YYNGEE. The CDR3 runs 13 residues. V was clipped by 3 bases and J by 5 bases; unmatched bases: 4.

The genes are TRBV18 and TRBJ1-6; 10 bases are a match to TRBD1. Germline V gene sequence: CDR1 KGHSH, CDR2 LQKENI. V was pared by 2 bases and J by 7 bases, with 5 bases of the junction left unmatched. The CDR3 spans 16 residues. CDR3 nucleotide sequence: TGTGCCAGCTCACCAAGGGACAGGGGAGAGAATTCACCCCTCCACTTT. Protein: CASSPRDRGENSPLHF.

The V call is TRBV21-1, the J call TRBJ2-5; TRBD1 was called by the table and not checked on the DNA. TRBV21-1 corresponds to a pseudogene. This CDR3 comprises 9 residues. CDR3 in DNA: TGTGCCAGCGGCGAGACCCAGTACTTC. Its protein product is CASGETQYF.

This chain connects TRBV7-3 to TRBJ2-3; 14 bases map to TRBD2. CDR1 SGHTA and CDR2 FQGTGA come from the germline V gene. The CDR3 has 18 amino acids. V lost 4 bases, J lost 5 bases, and 11 bases stayed unmatched. In nucleotides, the CDR3 is TGTGCCAGCAGCTCAGCCCTGACTAGCGGGGGGGCGAAAGATACGCAGTATTTT. Its translation is CASSSALTSGGAKDTQYF.

This clone was seen only a few times. The chain joins TRBV4-1 to TRBJ1-1, with TRBD1 as a possible D gene (6 bases). CDR3 length equals 15 residues. Germline V gene lookup returns CDR1 MGHRA and CDR2 YSYEKL. V gave up 5 bases and J gave up 2 bases, with 15 bases separating them. The chain's CDR3 is CASSSRGGFNTEAFF. In nucleotides, the CDR3 is TGCGCCAGCAGCTCAAGGGGGGGCTTCAACACTGAAGCTTTCTTT.

The table lists this clone with a count of one. The rearrangement uses TRBV7-2 and TRBJ2-7; 8 positions match TRBD1. The germline gives CDR1 SGHTA, CDR2 FQGNSA. V lost 1 base to trimming and J lost 2 bases; unmatched junction nucleotides: 10. CDR3 length: 17 amino acids. CDR3 DNA sequence: TGTGCCAGCAGCTTAGTCCTGGTCGGGACAGGAGCCTACGAGCAGTACGTC. Translated, it gives CASSLVLVGTGAYEQYV.

The J gene is TRBJ1-3, the V gene TRBV5-1, with a possible D match to TRBD1 (6 bases). CDR1 is SGHRS and CDR2 is YFSETQ in the germline V gene. Trimming cost V 5 bases and J 2 bases, with 14 bases left between them. The CDR3 covers 15 residues. CDR3 DNA sequence: TGCGCCAGCAGGAGTACAGGGTTGACTGGAAACACCATATATTTT. Its protein product is CASRSTGLTGNTIYF.

The rearrangement uses TRBV19 and TRBJ1-4; 8 bases line up with TRBD1. The CDR3 length is 18 residues. V was pared by 6 bases and J by 0 bases, with 12 bases of the junction left unmatched. Germline V gene sequence: CDR1 LNHDA, CDR2 SQIVND (reference sequence). The CDR3 is CASRITGTGAATNEKLFF. The CDR3, as DNA: TGTGCCAGTAGGATTACCGGGACAGGAGCTGCAACTAATGAAAAACTGTTTTTT.

The CDR3 here is CASSLGGAERLGYF. Here the CDR3 DNA reads TGTGCCAGCAGCTTAGGAGGTGCGGAGCGCTTAGGATATTTT. The gene calls are TRBV7-8 and TRBJ1-3; D unclear. V shed 1 base and J shed 15 bases, with 19 bases lying between them. This CDR3 is 14 amino acids long. The germline CDR1 and CDR2 sequences are SGHVS and FQNEAQ.

The chain carries TRBV18 and TRBJ1-4; 8 bases fit TRBD1. Germline V gene lookup returns CDR1 KGHSH and CDR2 LQKENI. The CDR3 loop spans 14 amino acids. V shed 5 bases, J shed 6 bases, and the junction held 5 bases outside the gene matches. CDR3 in amino acids: CASSYDRGYEKLFF. As DNA, the CDR3 is TGTGCCAGCTCATACGACAGGGGTTATGAAAAACTGTTTTTT.

V is TRBV7-2 and J is TRBJ2-5, with 8 bases fitting TRBD2. The germline V gene has CDR1 SGHTA and CDR2 FQGNSA. CDR3 length: 14 amino acids. With V trimmed by 6 bases and J by 4 bases, 7 bases remained unmatched. CDR3 protein: CASRRGAYGETQYF. DNA for the CDR3: TGTGCCAGCAGGCGGGGGGCCTACGGAGAGACCCAGTACTTC.

The chain carries TRBV6-5 and TRBJ1-2, with D possibly matching TRBD1 (5 bases). Germline V gene lookup returns CDR1 MNHEY and CDR2 SVGAGI. Trimming cost V 5 bases and J 4 bases, with 17 bases left between them. CDR3 length: 15 residues. The CDR3 DNA reads TGTGCCAGCAGTCTGGGCCGGGGGTCTATCTATGGCTACACCTTC. It translates to CASSLGRGSIYGYTF.

The genes are TRBV5-1 and TRBJ1-1, with D tentatively TRBD1 (6 bases). CDR1 is SGHRS, CDR2 YFSETQ, per germline. This CDR3 is 15 amino acids long. V gave up 0 bases and J gave up 3 bases, with 12 bases separating them. CDR3 in amino acids: CASSLEPGAHTEAFF. The CDR3 nucleotides are TGCGCCAGCAGCTTGGAACCGGGGGCCCACACTGAAGCTTTCTTT.

The chain uses TRBV19 and TRBJ1-3; D not resolved. Trimming removed 5 bases from V and 0 bases from J, with 14 bases in between. From germline, CDR1 is LNHDA and CDR2 SQIVND (reference sequence). CDR3 length: 16 residues. The CDR3 DNA reads TGTGCCAGTAGTGGAGTGCGCGATCTCTCTGGAAACACCATATATTTT. Its translation is CASSGVRDLSGNTIYF.

The V and J genes are TRBV30 and TRBJ1-2; D is uncertain. The CDR3 sequence is 15 residues long. V was cut by 3 bases and J by 0 bases, with 14 bases left in between. Germline V lookup: CDR1 GTSNPN, CDR2 SVGIG (reference sequence). The DNA of the CDR3 is TGTGCCTGGAGGGACCCAGGAAGGGCTAACTATGGCTACACCTTC. Translated: CAWRDPGRANYGYTF. Complete variable domain (other parts from reference TRBV30 and TRBJ1-2): SQTIHQWPATLVQPVGSPLSLECTVEGTSNPNLYWYRQAAGRGLQLLFYSVGIGQISSEVPQNLSASRPQDRQFILSSKKLLLSDSGFYLCAWRDPGRANYGYTFGSGTRLTVV.

The chain combines TRBV7-2 with TRBJ1-1; D might be TRBD1 (5 bases). Between the trimmed V and J ends, which lost 4 bases and 0 bases, there was a span of 12 bases. Germline loops: CDR1 SGHTA, CDR2 FQGNSA. The CDR3 runs 15 residues. The CDR3 sequence: CASSSRQMMNTEAFF. DNA for the CDR3: TGTGCCAGCAGCTCCCGACAGATGATGAACACTGAAGCTTTCTTT.

The rearrangement joins TRBV7-8 to TRBJ2-2, with D possibly being TRBD1 (6 bases). V was shortened by 5 bases and J by 6 bases, with 25 bases between the two germline ends. The germline gives CDR1 SGHVS, CDR2 FQNEAQ. This CDR3 is built from 18 residues. The CDR3 DNA reads as TGTGCCAGCAGCCGACAAGGGGGAATAAGTAGAGGGGCCGGGGAGCTGTTTTTT. Amino acid sequence: CASSRQGGISRGAGELFF.

V usage is TRBV3-1 (or the pseudogene TRBV3-2) and J usage is TRBJ1-6, with D possibly matching TRBD1 (5 bases). The germline CDR1 and CDR2 sequences are LGHDT and YNNKEL (reference sequence). The CDR3 contains 13 residues. V dropped 4 bases and J dropped 10 bases, with 11 bases sitting between them. The CDR3 spells CASSRRGVSPLHF. The CDR3 DNA sequence: TGTGCCAGCAGCCGAAGGGGTGTCTCACCCCTCCACTTT.

The rearrangement uses TRBV5-1 and TRBJ1-1; D might be TRBD1 (5 bases). Looked up from germline, CDR1 is SGHRS and CDR2 is YFSETQ. This CDR3 has 13 residues. The V and J ends lost 5 bases and 7 bases respectively, with 15 bases between them. CDR3 sequence (DNA): TGCGCCAGCAGTTCGCAGGGAAACGGTGAAGCTTTCTTT. This gives the protein CASSSQGNGEAFF.